This T cell receptor (beta chain) was captured in a study of T cell responses to AZD1222 COVID-19 vaccine. Sequencing used immunoSEQ multiplex PCR; TCRdb keeps in-frame clones, though not all of them. Among fewer than 200,000 clones, 90% to 95% were seen once, and the ten largest hold approximately 1.5%. There are 12 residues in the CDR3. The V and J ends lost 5 bases and 4 bases respectively, with 8 bases between them. Germline assignment: CDR1 SEHNR and CDR2 FQNEAQ (reference sequence). The analysis combined second doses at about 4 or about 12 weeks. The count of this clone is one. What it recognizes is unknown. Study-wide findings and caveats: Females made up more of the donors, who were largely white British, and clonal diversity may have come out too low. Baseline seropositives among AZD1222 recipients totaled only five to seven.

V gene TRBV7-9 combines with J gene TRBJ1-1; no clear D gene. This TCR derives from an adult who received the AZD1222 COVID-19 vaccine. The material sequenced was peripheral blood, taken 28 days after the second AZD1222 dose. CDR3 nucleotides: TGTGCCAGCAGCCCCATGTCCACTGAAGCTTTCTTT. Translating it yields CASSPMSTEAFF.